This entry describes one TCR beta chain. Antigen unknown. Second doses that came at about 4 or about 12 weeks were put together. The data originate from a study of T cell responses to AZD1222 COVID-19 vaccine. Profiling relied on immunoSEQ multiplex PCR, and the TCRdb table lists in-frame clones only, not all of them. The data contain 100,000 or so clones, nearly 90% of them singletons. Study-level results: Donor demographics were predominantly white British with a female majority; clonal diversity may be underestimated. Spike-wide vaccine-associated CD4 TCRs dominated at 160-218 and 743-854.

The sequence derives from an adult who received the AZD1222 COVID-19 vaccine. Sequencing was performed on peripheral blood, taken 28 days after the second AZD1222 dose.

CDR3 bases: TGCGCCAGCAGCTTGGAGGGACAGCATAATTCACCCCTCCACTTT. Translated: CASSLEGQHNSPLHF. The chain joins TRBV5-1 to TRBJ1-6; TRBD1 agrees at 7 bases. The CDR3 length is 15 residues. J was trimmed by 5 bases and V by 0 bases; bases with no gene match: 2. CDR1 is SGHRS, CDR2 YFSETQ, per germline. Together with reference TRBV5-1 and TRBJ1-6, the CDR3 gives the full variable domain: KAGVTQTPRYLIKTRGQQVTLSCSPISGHRSVSWYQQTPGQGLQFLFEYFSETQRNKGNFPGRFSGRQFSNSRSEMNVSTLELGDSALYLCASSLEGQHNSPLHFGNGTRLTVT.